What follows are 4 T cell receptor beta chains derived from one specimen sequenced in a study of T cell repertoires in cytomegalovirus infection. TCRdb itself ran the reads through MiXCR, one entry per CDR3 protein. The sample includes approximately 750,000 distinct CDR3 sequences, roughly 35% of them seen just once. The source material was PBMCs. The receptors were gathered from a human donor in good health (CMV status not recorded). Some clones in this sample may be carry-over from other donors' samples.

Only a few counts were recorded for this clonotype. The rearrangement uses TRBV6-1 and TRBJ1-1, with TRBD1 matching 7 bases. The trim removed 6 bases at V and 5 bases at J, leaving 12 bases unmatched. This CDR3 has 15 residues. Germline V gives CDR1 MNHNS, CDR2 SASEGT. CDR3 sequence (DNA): TGTGCCAGCAGAGCTGCACGTACAGGGGAAACTGAAGCTTTCTTT. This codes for CASRAARTGETEAFF.

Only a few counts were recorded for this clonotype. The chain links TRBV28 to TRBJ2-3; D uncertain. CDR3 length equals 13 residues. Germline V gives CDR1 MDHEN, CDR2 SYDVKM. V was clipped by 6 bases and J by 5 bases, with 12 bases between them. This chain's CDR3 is CASSRGTGDTQYF. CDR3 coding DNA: TGTGCCAGCAGCCGCGGAACGGGAGATACGCAGTATTTT.

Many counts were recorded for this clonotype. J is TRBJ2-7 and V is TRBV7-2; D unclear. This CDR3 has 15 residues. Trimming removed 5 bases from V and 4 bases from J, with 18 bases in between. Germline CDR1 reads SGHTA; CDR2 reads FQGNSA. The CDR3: CASSPGGRIAYEQYF. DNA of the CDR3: TGTGCCAGCAGCCCCGGTGGGCGGATAGCTTACGAGCAGTACTTC. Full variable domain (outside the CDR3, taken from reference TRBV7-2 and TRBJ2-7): GAGVSQSPSNKVTEKGKDVELRCDPISGHTALYWYRQSLGQGLEFLIYFQGNSAPDKSGLPSDRFSAERTGGSVSTLTIQRTQQEDSAVYLCASSPGGRIAYEQYFGPGTRLTVT.

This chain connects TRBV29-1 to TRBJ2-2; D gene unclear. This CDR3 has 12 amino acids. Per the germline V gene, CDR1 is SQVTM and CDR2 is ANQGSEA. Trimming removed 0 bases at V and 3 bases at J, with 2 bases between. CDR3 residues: CSVEEDTGELFF. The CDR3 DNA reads TGCAGCGTTGAAGAGGACACCGGGGAGCTGTTTTTT.